These 2 T cell receptor beta chains were sequenced from one sample in a study of T-cell memory formation after mild COVID-19 (dated by TCRdb to the early 2020s). Receptor amplification or capture employed 5' RACE. This sample was sequenced with an Illumina NovaSeq 6000. TCRdb reprocessed the public reads (quality trimming at Q25 with fastp, clone calling with MiXCR) and kept in-frame beta chains. Each record represents a unique CDR3 protein, reported with the most common genes and DNA among its rows. This sample is represented by around 150,000 distinct CDR3 sequences; around a third of them were singletons. The ten largest account for approximately 12% of the sample. The sample consisted of PBMCs or a T cell subset sorted from them (not recorded which). The receptors shown here come from an adult woman who had mild COVID-19 (a few samples of this study predate the infection). The sample titles of this study are shuffled in the database, so cell type and time point are left out; the donor was told from shared clones.

This clonotype was detected ten times or more. This chain links TRBV29-1 with TRBJ2-7, with no clear D. From germline, CDR1 is SQVTM and CDR2 ANQGSEA. The CDR3 loop spans 11 amino acids. Between the trimmed V and J ends, which lost 4 bases and 6 bases, there was a span of 10 bases. CDR3 residues: CSVGRVGEQYF. In DNA, the CDR3 is TGCAGCGTTGGTCGGGTTGGCGAGCAGTACTTC.

J is TRBJ2-5 and V is TRBV5-6; D not certain. The CDR3 contains 11 residues. With 5 bases removed from V and 3 bases from J, the gap between germline ends came to 5 bases. Germline V lookup: CDR1 SGHDT, CDR2 YYEEEE. The CDR3 DNA follows: TGTGCCAGCAGGAACGAAGAGACCCAGTACTTC. Protein sequence: CASRNEETQYF.